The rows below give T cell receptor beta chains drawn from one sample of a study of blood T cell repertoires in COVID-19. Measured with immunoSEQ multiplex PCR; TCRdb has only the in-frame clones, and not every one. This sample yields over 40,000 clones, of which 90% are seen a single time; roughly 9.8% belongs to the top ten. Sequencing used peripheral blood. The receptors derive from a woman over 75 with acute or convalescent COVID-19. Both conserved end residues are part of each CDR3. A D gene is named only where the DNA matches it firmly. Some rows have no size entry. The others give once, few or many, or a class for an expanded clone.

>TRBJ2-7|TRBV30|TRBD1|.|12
CAWSGGQVYPRF
TGTGCCTGGAGTGGGGGACAGGTATATCCTCGCTTC
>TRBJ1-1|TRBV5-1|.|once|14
CASSLEGGLRGAFF
TGCGCCAGCAGCTTGGAGGGAGGTCTCCGGGGAGCTTTCTTT
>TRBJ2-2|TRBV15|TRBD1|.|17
CATSRDIGRGLTGELFF
TGTGCCACCAGCAGAGATATCGGCAGGGGGCTGACCGGGGAGCTGTTTTTT
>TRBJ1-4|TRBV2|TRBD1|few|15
CASREETGGNEKLFF
TGTGCCAGCAGGGAAGAGACAGGGGGTAATGAAAAACTGTTTTTT
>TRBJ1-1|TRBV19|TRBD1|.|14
CASSTGQAMNEAFF
TGTGCCAGTAGTACCGGACAGGCGATGAATGAAGCTTTCTTT
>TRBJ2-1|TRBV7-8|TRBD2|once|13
CASSFVPSGKWFF
TGTGCCAGCAGCTTTGTCCCGAGCGGGAAGTGGTTCTTC
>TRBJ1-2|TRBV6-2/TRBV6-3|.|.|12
CASSLRSYGYTF
TGTGCCAGCAGTTTGCGGTCCTATGGCTACACCTTC
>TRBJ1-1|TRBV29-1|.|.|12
CSVATGNTEAFF
TGCAGCGTAGCGACAGGGAACACTGAAGCTTTCTTT
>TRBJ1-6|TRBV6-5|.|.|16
CASSYSGGMVNSPLHF
TGTGCCAGCAGTTACTCAGGAGGGATGGTTAATTCACCCCTCCACTTT
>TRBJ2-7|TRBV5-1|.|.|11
CASSTYREQYF
TGCGCCAGCAGCACTTATCGAGAGCAGTACTTC
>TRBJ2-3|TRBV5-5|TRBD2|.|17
CASSHGRLAGPADTQYF
TGTGCCAGCAGTCACGGGAGGTTAGCGGGACCGGCAGATACGCAGTATTTT
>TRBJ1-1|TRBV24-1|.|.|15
CATSDSGRRNTEAFF
TGTGCCACCAGTGATTCCGGCCGGAGGAACACTGAAGCTTTCTTT
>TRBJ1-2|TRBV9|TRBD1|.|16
CASSVAPTGANYGYTF
TGTGCCAGCAGCGTAGCCCCGACAGGGGCTAACTATGGCTACACCTTC
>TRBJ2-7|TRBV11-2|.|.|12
CASSGEDSAQYF
TGTGCCAGCAGCGGAGAGGATAGTGCGCAGTACTTC
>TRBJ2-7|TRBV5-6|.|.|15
CASSLGLAASYEQYF
TGTGCCAGCAGCTTGGGGTTAGCGGCCTCCTACGAGCAGTACTTC
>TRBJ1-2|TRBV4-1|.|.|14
CASSQVLSTDGYTF
TGCGCCAGCAGCCAAGTTCTTTCGACAGATGGCTACACCTTC
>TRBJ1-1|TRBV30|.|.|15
CAWSGGTGENTEAFF
TGTGCCTGGAGTGGGGGAACGGGGGAAAACACTGAAGCTTTCTTT
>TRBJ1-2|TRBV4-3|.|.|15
CASSQDQGHNYGYTF
TGCGCCAGCAGCCAAGATCAGGGTCATAACTATGGCTACACCTTC
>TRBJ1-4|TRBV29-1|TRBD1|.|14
CSGGGTGNGEKLFF
TGCAGCGGCGGCGGGACAGGGAACGGTGAAAAACTGTTTTTT
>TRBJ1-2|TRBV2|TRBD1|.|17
CASSRGTGGNPGYGYTF
TGTGCCAGCAGTCGGGGGACAGGGGGTAACCCAGGGTATGGCTACACCTTC
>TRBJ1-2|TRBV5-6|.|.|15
CASSPPEGVNYGYTF
TGTGCCAGCAGCCCCCCGGAAGGGGTGAACTATGGCTACACCTTC
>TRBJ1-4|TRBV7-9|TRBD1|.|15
CASSLKDRENEKLFF
TGTGCCAGCAGCTTAAAAGACAGGGAAAATGAAAAACTGTTTTTT
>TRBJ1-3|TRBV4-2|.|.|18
CASSQDRRGVSLSGTIYF
TGTGCCAGCAGCCAAGATAGACGGGGGGTCTCGTTATCCGGCACCATATATTTT
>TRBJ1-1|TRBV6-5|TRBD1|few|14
CASSFDRAAHEAFF
TGTGCCAGCAGCTTTGACAGGGCAGCTCATGAAGCTTTCTTT
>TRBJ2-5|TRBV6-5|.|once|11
CASSPLETQYF
TGTGCCAGCAGTCCGTTGGAGACCCAGTACTTC
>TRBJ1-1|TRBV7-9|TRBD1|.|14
CASSLVDRTTEAFF
TGTGCCAGCAGCTTGGTGGACAGGACCACTGAAGCTTTCTTT
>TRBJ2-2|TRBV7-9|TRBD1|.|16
CASSLPPGTGIGELFF
TGTGCCAGCAGCTTACCTCCGGGGACAGGGATCGGGGAGCTGTTTTTT
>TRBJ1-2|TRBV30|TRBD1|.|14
CAWSGTGLGGGYTF
TGTGCCTGGAGTGGGACAGGGCTTGGTGGAGGCTACACCTTC
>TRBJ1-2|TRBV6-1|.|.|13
CASSDRTAGGYTF
TGTGCCAGCAGTGACCGGACAGCTGGAGGCTACACCTTC
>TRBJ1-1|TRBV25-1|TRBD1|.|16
CASSEWAGGEGGEAFF
TGTGCCAGCAGTGAATGGGCAGGGGGCGAAGGAGGTGAAGCTTTCTTT
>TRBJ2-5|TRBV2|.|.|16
CASTKNGGGVQETQYF
TGTGCCAGCACTAAAAACGGGGGTGGCGTTCAAGAGACCCAGTACTTC